The TCR beta chain described here comes from a study of blood T cell repertoires in COVID-19. Authors' data handling: Amplification from reference gene primers served as the basis for estimated nucleated cell counts. Measured with immunoSEQ multiplex PCR; TCRdb has only the in-frame clones, and not every one. V, J and clone size are those of that table, while D and trimming were read from the DNA. The table shows about 220,000 clones, with 80% to 85% occurring only once. With V trimmed by 5 bases and J by 3 bases, 7 bases remained unmatched. CDR1 is MNHNY, CDR2 SVGAGI, per germline (reference sequence). The CDR3 contains 14 residues.

Input material: peripheral blood. This chain links TRBV6-6 with TRBJ2-7, with 7 nucleotides matching TRBD1. This clonotype originated in a woman in her fifties or sixties with acute or convalescent COVID-19. CDR3 loop: CASSQGTASYEQYF. DNA for the CDR3: TGTGCCAGCAGTCAGGGGACAGCAAGCTACGAGCAGTACTTC.